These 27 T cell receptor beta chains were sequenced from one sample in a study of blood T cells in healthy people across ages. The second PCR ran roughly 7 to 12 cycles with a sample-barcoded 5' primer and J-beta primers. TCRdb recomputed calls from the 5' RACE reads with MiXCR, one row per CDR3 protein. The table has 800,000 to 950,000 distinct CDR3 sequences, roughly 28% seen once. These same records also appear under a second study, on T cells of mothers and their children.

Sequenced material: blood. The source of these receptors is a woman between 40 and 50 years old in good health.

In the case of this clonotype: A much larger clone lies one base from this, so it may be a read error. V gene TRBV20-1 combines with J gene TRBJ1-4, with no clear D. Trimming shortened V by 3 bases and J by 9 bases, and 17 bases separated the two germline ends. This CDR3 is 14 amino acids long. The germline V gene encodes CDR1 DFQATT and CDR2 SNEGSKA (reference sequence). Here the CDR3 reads CSARRVEGNKKLFF. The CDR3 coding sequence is TGCAGTGCTAGGAGGGTTGAAGGGAATAAAAAACTGTTTTTT.

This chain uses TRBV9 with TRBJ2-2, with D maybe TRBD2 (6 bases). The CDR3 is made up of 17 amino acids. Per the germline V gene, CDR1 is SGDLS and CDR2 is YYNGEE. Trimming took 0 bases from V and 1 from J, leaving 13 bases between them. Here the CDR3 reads CASSVAMGSGNTGELFF. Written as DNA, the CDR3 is TGTGCCAGCAGCGTAGCTATGGGTAGCGGGAACACCGGGGAGCTGTTTTTT.

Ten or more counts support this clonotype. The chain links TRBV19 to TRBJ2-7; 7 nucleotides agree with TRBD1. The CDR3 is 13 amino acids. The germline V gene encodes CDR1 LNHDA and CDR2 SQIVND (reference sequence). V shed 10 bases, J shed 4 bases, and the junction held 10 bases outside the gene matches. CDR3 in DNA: TGTGCCACTTCGGACAGGCAAAATTACGAGCAGTACTTC. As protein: CATSDRQNYEQYF.

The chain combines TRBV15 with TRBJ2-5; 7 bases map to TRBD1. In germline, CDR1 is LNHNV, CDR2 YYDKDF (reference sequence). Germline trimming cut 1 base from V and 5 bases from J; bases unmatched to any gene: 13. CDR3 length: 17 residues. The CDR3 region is CATSRANEGAGWETQYF. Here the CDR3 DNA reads TGTGCCACCAGCAGAGCCAACGAGGGGGCGGGTTGGGAGACCCAGTACTTC. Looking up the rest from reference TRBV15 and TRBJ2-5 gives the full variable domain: DAMVIQNPRYQVTQFGKPVTLSCSQTLNHNVMYWYQQKSSQAPKLLFHYYDKDFNNEADTPDNFQSRRPNTSFCFLDIRSPGLGDTAMYLCATSRANEGAGWETQYFGPGTRLLVL.

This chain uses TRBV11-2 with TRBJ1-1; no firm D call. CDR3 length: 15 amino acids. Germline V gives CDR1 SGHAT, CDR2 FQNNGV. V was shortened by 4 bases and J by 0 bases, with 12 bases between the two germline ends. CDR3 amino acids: CASSYLAGMNTEAFF. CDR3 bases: TGTGCCAGCAGCTACCTCGCGGGGATGAACACTGAAGCTTTCTTT. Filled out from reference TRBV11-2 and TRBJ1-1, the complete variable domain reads EAGVAQSPRYKIIEKRQSVAFWCNPISGHATLYWYQQILGQGPKLLIQFQNNGVVDDSQLPKDRFSAERLKGVDSTLKIQPAKLEDSAVYLCASSYLAGMNTEAFFGQGTRLTVV.

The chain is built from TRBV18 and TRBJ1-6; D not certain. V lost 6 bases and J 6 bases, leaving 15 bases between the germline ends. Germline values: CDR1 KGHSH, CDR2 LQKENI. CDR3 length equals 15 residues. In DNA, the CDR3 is TGTGCCAGCTCCGATCTGGGTAGGGCTAATTCACCCCTCCACTTT. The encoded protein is CASSDLGRANSPLHF.

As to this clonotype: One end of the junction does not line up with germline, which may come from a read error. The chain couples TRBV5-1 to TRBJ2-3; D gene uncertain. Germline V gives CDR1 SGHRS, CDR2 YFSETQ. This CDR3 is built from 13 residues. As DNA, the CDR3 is TGCGCCAGCCGCTTGCAGATGAACACTGAAGCTTATTTT. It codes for CASRLQMNTEAYF.

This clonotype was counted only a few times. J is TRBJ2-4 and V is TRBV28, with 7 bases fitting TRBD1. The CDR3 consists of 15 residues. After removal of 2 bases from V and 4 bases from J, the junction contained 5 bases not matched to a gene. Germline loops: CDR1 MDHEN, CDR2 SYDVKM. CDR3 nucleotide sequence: TGTGCCAGCAGTTTAGAAGGGACAGCGAAAAACATTCAGTACTTC. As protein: CASSLEGTAKNIQYF.

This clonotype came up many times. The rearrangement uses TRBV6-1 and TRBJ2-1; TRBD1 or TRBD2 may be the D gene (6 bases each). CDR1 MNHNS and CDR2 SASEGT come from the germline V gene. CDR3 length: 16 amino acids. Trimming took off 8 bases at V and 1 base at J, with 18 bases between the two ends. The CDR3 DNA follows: TGTGCCAGCCGGGACATGGGGGGCCCGTCCTACAATGAGCAGTTCTTC. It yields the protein CASRDMGGPSYNEQFF.

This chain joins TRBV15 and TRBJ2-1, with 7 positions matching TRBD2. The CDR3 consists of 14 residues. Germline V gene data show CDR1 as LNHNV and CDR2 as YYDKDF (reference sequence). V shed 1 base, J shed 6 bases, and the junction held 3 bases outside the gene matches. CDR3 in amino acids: CATSRGGTINEQFF. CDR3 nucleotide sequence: TGTGCCACCAGCAGAGGCGGGACTATCAATGAGCAGTTCTTC. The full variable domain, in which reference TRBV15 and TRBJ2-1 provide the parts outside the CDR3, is DAMVIQNPRYQVTQFGKPVTLSCSQTLNHNVMYWYQQKSSQAPKLLFHYYDKDFNNEADTPDNFQSRRPNTSFCFLDIRSPGLGDTAMYLCATSRGGTINEQFFGPGTRLTVL.

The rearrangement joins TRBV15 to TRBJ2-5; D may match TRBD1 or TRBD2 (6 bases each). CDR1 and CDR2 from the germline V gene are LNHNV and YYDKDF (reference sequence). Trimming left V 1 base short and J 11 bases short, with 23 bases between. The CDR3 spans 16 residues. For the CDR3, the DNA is TGTGCCACCAGCAGAGCGGGGGCGGCGCGTGACGGGGAGCAGTACTTC. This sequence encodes CATSRAGAARDGEQYF.

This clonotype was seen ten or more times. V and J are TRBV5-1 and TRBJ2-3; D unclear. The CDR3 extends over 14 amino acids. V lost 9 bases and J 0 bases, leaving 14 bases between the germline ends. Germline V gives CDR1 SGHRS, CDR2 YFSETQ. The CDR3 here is CATNLETSTDTQYF. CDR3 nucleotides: TGCGCCACCAACCTGGAAACTAGCACAGATACGCAGTATTTT.

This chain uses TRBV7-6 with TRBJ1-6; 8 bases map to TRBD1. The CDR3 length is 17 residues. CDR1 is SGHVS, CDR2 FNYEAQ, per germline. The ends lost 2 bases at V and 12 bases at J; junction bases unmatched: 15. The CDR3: CASSLRNRDRPQEPLHF. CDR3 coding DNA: TGTGCCAGCAGCTTACGCAACCGGGACAGGCCCCAGGAACCCCTCCACTTT. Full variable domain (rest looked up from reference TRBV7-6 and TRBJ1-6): GAGVSQSPRYKVTKRGQDVALRCDPISGHVSLYWYRQALGQGPEFLTYFNYEAQQDKSGLPNDRFSAERPEGSISTLTIQRTEQRDSAMYRCASSLRNRDRPQEPLHFGNGTRLTVT.

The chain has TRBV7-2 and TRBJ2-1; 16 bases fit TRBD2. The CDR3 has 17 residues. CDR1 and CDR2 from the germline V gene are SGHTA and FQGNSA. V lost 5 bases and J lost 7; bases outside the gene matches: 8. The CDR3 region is CASSTGLAGGNRNEQFF. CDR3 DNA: TGTGCCAGCAGCACGGGACTAGCGGGGGGGAATAGAAATGAGCAGTTCTTC.

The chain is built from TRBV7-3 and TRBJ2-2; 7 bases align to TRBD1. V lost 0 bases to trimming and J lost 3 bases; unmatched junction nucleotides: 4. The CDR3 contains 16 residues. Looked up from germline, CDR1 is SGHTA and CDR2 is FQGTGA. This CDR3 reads CASSLTADRHTGELFF. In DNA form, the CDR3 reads TGTGCCAGCAGCTTAACCGCGGACAGGCACACCGGGGAGCTGTTTTTT.

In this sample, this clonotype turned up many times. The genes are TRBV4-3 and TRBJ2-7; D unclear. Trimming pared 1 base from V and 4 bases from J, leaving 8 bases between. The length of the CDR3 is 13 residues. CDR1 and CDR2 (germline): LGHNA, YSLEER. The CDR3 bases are TGCGCCAGCAGCCAAGTATTGGGATACGAGCAGTACTTC. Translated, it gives CASSQVLGYEQYF.

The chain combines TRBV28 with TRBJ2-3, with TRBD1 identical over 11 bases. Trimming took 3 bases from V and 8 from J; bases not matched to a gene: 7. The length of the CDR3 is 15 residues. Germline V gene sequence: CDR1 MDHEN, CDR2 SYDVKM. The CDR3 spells CASSFGQGAHPTQYF. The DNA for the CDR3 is TGTGCCAGCAGTTTTGGACAGGGGGCGCATCCTACGCAGTATTTT. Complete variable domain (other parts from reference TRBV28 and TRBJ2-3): DVKVTQSSRYLVKRTGEKVFLECVQDMDHENMFWYRQDPGLGLRLIYFSYDVKMKEKGDIPEGYSVSREKKERFSLILESASTNQTSMYLCASSFGQGAHPTQYFGPGTRLTVL.

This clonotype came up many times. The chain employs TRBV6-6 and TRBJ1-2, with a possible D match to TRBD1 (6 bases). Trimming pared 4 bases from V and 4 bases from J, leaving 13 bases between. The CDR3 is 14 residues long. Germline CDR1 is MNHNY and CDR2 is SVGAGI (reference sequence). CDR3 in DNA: TGTGCCAGCAGTTCGGTCCAGGGGATCTATGGCTACACCTTC. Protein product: CASSSVQGIYGYTF.

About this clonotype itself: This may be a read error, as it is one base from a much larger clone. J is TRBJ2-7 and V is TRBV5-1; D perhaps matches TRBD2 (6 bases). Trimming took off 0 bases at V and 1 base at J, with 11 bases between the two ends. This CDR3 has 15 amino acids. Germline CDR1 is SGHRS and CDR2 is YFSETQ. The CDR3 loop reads CASSLGGEPSYEQYF. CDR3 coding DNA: TGCGCCAGCAGCTTGGGCGGGGAGCCGTCCTACGAGCAGTACTTC.

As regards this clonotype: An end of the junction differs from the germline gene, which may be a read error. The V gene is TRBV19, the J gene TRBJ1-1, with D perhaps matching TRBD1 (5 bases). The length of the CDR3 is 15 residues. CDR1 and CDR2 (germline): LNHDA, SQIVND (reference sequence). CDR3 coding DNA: TGTGCCGGTAGTATTTCCCCATGGGCGGGGGCTGAAGCTTTCTTT. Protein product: CAGSISPWAGAEAFF. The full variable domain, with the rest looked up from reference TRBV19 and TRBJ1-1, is DGGITQSPKYLFRKEGQNVTLSCEQNLNHDAMYWYRQDPGQGLRLIYYSQIVNDFQKGDIAEGYSVSREKKESFPLTVTSAQKNPTAFYLCAGSISPWAGAEAFFGQGTRLTVV.

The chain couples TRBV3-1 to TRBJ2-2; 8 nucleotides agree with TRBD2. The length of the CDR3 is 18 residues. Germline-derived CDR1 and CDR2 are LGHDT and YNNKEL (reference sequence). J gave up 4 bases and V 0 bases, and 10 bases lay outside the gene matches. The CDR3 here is CASSQEGVSGGPTGELFF. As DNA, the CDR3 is TGTGCCAGCAGCCAAGAGGGAGTCAGCGGGGGACCCACCGGGGAGCTGTTTTTT.

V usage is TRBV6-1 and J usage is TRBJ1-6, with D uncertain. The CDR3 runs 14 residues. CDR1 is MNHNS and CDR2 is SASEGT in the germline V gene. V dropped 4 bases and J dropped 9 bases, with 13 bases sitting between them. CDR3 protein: CASSGTRRGSPLHF. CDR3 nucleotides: TGTGCCAGCAGTGGGACGAGGAGAGGTTCACCCCTCCACTTT.

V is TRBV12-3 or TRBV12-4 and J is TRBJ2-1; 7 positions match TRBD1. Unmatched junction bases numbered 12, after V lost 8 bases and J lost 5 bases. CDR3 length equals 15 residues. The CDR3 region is CASGSGTVSNNEQFF. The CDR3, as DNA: TGTGCCAGCGGTTCCGGGACAGTGAGTAACAATGAGCAGTTCTTC.

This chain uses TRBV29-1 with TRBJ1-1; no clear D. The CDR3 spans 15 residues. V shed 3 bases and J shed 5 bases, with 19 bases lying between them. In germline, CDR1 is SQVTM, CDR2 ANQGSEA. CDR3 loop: CSVDGRLGEITEAFF. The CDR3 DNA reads TGCAGCGTTGACGGCCGGCTAGGAGAGATTACTGAAGCTTTCTTT.

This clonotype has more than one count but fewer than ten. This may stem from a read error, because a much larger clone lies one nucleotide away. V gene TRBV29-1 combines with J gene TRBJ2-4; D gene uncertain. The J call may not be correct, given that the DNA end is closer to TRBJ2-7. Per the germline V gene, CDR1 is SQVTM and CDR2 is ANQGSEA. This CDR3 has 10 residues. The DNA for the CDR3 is TGCAGCGTTATGCTATACGAGCAGTACTTC. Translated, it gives CSVMLYEQYF.

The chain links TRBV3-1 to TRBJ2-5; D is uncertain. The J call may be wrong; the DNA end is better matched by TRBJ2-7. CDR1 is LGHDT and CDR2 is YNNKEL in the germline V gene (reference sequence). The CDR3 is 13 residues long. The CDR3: CASSQDHGHEQYF. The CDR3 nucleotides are TGTGCCAGCAGCCAAGATCACGGCCACGAGCAGTACTTC.

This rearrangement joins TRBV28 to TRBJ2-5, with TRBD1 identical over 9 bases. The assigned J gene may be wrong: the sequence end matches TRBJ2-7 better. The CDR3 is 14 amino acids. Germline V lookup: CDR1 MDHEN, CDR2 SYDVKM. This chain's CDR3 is CASSLDRGLLEQYF. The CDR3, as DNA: TGTGCCAGCAGTTTGGACAGGGGCCTCCTCGAGCAGTACTTC.